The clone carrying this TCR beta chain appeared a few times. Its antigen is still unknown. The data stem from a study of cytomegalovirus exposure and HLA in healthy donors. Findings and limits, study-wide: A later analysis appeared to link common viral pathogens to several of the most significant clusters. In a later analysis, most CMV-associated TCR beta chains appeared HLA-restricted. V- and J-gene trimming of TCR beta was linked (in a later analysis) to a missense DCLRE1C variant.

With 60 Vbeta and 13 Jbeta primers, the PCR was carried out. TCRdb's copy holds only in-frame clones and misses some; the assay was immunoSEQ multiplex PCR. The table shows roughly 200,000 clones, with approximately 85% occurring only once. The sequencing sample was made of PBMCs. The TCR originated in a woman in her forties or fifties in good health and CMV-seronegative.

CDR3 residues: CASSLISWLAAEQYF. Written as DNA, the CDR3 is TGTGCCAGCAGTTTAATTTCTTGGCTAGCGGCCGAGCAGTACTTC. The V and J genes are TRBV28 and TRBJ2-7, with 7 bases matching TRBD2. V was pared by 2 bases and J by 6 bases, with 10 bases of the junction left unmatched. The CDR3 has 15 amino acids. The germline V gene encodes CDR1 MDHEN and CDR2 SYDVKM.